This T cell receptor (beta chain) is drawn from a study of shared clonotypes between healthy human individuals. Whole-study context: There were three CD4 naive, three CD4 memory, two CD8 naive and one CD8 memory plates per donor.

The length of the CDR3 is 17 residues. Looked up from germline, CDR1 is SGHTA and CDR2 is FQGNSA. The V and J ends lost 1 base and 0 bases respectively, with 12 bases between them. Each cell subset's genomic DNA was divided evenly among several immunoSEQ plates. Sequenced by immunoSEQ multiplex PCR; TCRdb stores in-frame clones only, minus some. The table lists over 2 million clones, about 95% of them singletons, with 0.1% to 0.15% in the top ten. The table lists this clone with a count of one. The chain carries TRBV7-2 and TRBJ1-4; tentatively, D is TRBD1 (5 bases). Sequenced input: naive CD4+ T cells sorted from blood. As to subset: CD45RA+ positively selected. The origin of this receptor is a man between 18 and 29 years old in good health. CDR3 protein: CASSLVAGLATNEKLFF. CDR3 nucleotides: TGTGCCAGCAGCTTAGTGGCAGGGCTTGCAACTAATGAAAAACTGTTTTTT.